Listed here are 19 T cell receptor beta chains from one sample, sequenced in a study of T cells in Graves' hyperthyroidism and ophthalmopathy. The CDR3 regions of TCR beta were amplified from RNA transcripts. TCR CDR3 underwent first-round RT-PCR with the HTBI primer set. Each CDR3 protein gets one entry after TCRdb re-called the multiplex PCR reads with MiXCR. The sample records almost 50,000 distinct CDR3 sequences, roughly 51% being singletons. The sequencing input was peripheral blood or thyroid tissue (not recorded which). These receptors were taken from a man in his late teens or twenties with Graves' hyperthyroidism.

The chain combines TRBV5-1 with TRBJ2-3, with 7 bases that match TRBD1. Germline-derived CDR1 and CDR2 are SGHRS and YFSETQ. V shed 4 bases and J 3 bases; nucleotides not matched to a gene: 8. The CDR3 has 15 residues. The CDR3 nucleotides read TGCGCCAGCAGCCAACAAGACAGGGTAACAGATACGCAGTATTTT. It specifies CASSQQDRVTDTQYF.

This clonotype was observed once. A read error may be the cause here, since a much bigger clone is one base away. It is likely a read error, because the conserved phenylalanine at the end of the CDR3 is missing. The rearrangement uses TRBV6-5 and TRBJ2-2; D gene ambiguous. V was shortened by 10 bases and J by 2 bases, with 5 bases between the two germline ends. Looked up from germline, CDR1 is MNHEY and CDR2 is SVGAGI. The CDR3 is 11 residues long. The CDR3 DNA reads TGTGCCACAGAAAACACCGGGGAGCTGTTTCTT. This translates into CATENTGELFL.

V and J are TRBV6-5 and TRBJ2-3; possibly TRBD2 for D (6 bases). The CDR3 extends over 13 amino acids. V was shortened by 8 bases and J by 2 bases, with 11 bases between the two germline ends. Germline CDR1 MNHEY, CDR2 SVGAGI. CDR3: CASGTFHTDTQYF. The CDR3 DNA follows: TGTGCCAGCGGGACTTTCCACACAGATACGCAGTATTTT.

The chain is built from TRBV7-2 and TRBJ2-5; 8 bases are a match to TRBD1. From germline, CDR1 is SGHTA and CDR2 FQGNSA. Losses at the gene ends were 4 bases for V and 5 bases for J; bases not matched to a gene: 6. The CDR3 has 14 residues. CDR3 nucleotides: TGTGCCAGCAGCTCATCGACAGGGGTGGAGACCCAGTACTTC. It yields the protein CASSSSTGVETQYF.

Ten or more counts support this clonotype. CDR3 sequence reads: CASSATHRADSYEQYF. The CDR3 DNA follows: TGTGCCAGCAGTGCCACCCACCGGGCGGACAGTTACGAGCAGTACTTC. V gene TRBV6-1 combines with J gene TRBJ2-7, with D perhaps TRBD1 (6 bases). Trimming removed 4 bases at V and 4 bases at J, with 20 bases between. Per the germline V gene, CDR1 is MNHNS and CDR2 is SASEGT. The CDR3 sequence is 16 residues long.

A word on this clonotype: A read error is possible here, since a much larger clone lies one base away. The rearrangement links TRBV7-3 to TRBJ2-5; tentative D call: TRBD2 (6 bases). CDR1 is SGHTA and CDR2 is FQGTGA in the germline V gene. The CDR3 totals 15 residues. V was clipped by 6 bases and J by 4 bases, with 18 bases between them. The CDR3 coding sequence is TGTGCCAGCAGTTTATCGGGAGCCCATCGAGAGACCCAGTACTTC. Protein: CASSLSGAHRETQYF.

The chain joins TRBV4-2 to TRBJ2-3; 10 bases agree with TRBD2. V gave up 0 bases and J gave up 3 bases; unmatched junction bases: 3. Per the germline V gene, CDR1 is LGHNA and CDR2 is YNFKEQ. The CDR3 is 16 amino acids. CDR3 protein: CASSQELAGSTDTQYF. The DNA for the CDR3 is TGTGCCAGCAGCCAAGAACTAGCGGGATCAACAGATACGCAGTATTTT.

The rearrangement uses TRBV7-2 and TRBJ1-2; the match to TRBD1 covers 9 bases. V dropped 3 bases and J dropped 8; count of bases not matched to a gene: 10. The CDR3 is made up of 15 amino acids. Germline CDR1 is SGHTA and CDR2 is FQGNSA. The CDR3 coding sequence is TGTGCCAGCAGCTTGGGGACAGGGTCCCTAAGCGGCTACACCTTC. This gives the protein CASSLGTGSLSGYTF. The whole variable domain, filled in from reference TRBV7-2 and TRBJ1-2, reads GAGVSQSPSNKVTEKGKDVELRCDPISGHTALYWYRQSLGQGLEFLIYFQGNSAPDKSGLPSDRFSAERTGGSVSTLTIQRTQQEDSAVYLCASSLGTGSLSGYTFGSGTRLTVV.

This chain links TRBV2 with TRBJ1-4, with 10 positions matching TRBD1. Germline trimming cut 5 bases from V and 5 bases from J; bases unmatched to any gene: 2. Germline V CDR1 and CDR2: SNHLY, FYNNEI. The CDR3 extends over 14 amino acids. The CDR3 sequence is CASSRDRGNEKLFF. The DNA of the CDR3 is TGTGCCAGCAGTAGGGACAGGGGAAATGAAAAACTGTTTTTT.

This chain joins TRBV15 and TRBJ1-1; the D gene is possibly TRBD1 (5 bases). CDR1 LNHNV and CDR2 YYDKDF come from the germline V gene (reference sequence). Trimming took 8 bases from V and 1 from J, leaving 11 bases between them. The CDR3 consists of 13 residues. The DNA for the CDR3 is TGTGCCACCTCTTGGGGCCAGAACACTGAAGCTTTCTTT. Residues: CATSWGQNTEAFF. The whole variable domain, filled in from reference TRBV15 and TRBJ1-1, reads DAMVIQNPRYQVTQFGKPVTLSCSQTLNHNVMYWYQQKSSQAPKLLFHYYDKDFNNEADTPDNFQSRRPNTSFCFLDIRSPGLGDTAMYLCATSWGQNTEAFFGQGTRLTVV.

The chain links TRBV10-3 to TRBJ1-2; D is perhaps TRBD1 (5 bases). Germline loops: CDR1 ENHRY, CDR2 SYGVKD. The CDR3 runs 14 residues. With 3 bases removed from V and 7 bases from J, the gap between germline ends came to 15 bases. The CDR3 reads CAISDGHPGAGYTF. The DNA for the CDR3 is TGTGCCATCAGTGATGGACATCCAGGTGCTGGCTACACCTTC.

V and J are TRBV11-2 and TRBJ1-6; 8 bases are shared with TRBD1. The CDR3 totals 14 residues. The V segment lost 6 bases and the J segment 9 bases; nucleotides outside the gene matches: 7. Germline loops: CDR1 SGHAT, CDR2 FQNNGV. The CDR3 sequence: CASRAQGAGSPLHF. Written as DNA, the CDR3 is TGTGCCAGCAGAGCGCAGGGGGCTGGTTCACCCCTCCACTTT.

This clonotype was found once. The chain recombines TRBV5-1 with TRBJ1-2; 7 bases fit TRBD1. V lost 5 bases, J lost 4 bases, and 5 bases stayed unmatched. Germline V gives CDR1 SGHRS, CDR2 YFSETQ. This CDR3 contains 13 residues. The CDR3 DNA is TGCGCCAGCAGAGGACAGGCGACCTATGGCTACACCTTC. Amino acids: CASRGQATYGYTF.

As regards this clonotype: This likely comes from a read error, as the CDR3 has no conserved phenylalanine or tryptophan at its end. The limits of the CDR3 on the DNA are not certain, so only TCRdb's listed CDR3 is given. This rearrangement joins TRBV2 to TRBJ1-1; the table's TRBD1 call for D was not verified on the DNA. The CDR3 has 13 amino acids, counting both end residues. CDR1 and CDR2 (germline): SNHLY, FYNNEI. This chain's CDR3 is CASSHRGTGHCQS.

V gene TRBV10-3 combines with J gene TRBJ1-5; D is possibly TRBD1 (5 bases). This CDR3 has 13 residues. Germline CDR1 and CDR2: ENHRY and SYGVKD. V was cut by 6 bases and J by 4 bases, with 10 bases left in between. CDR3 DNA sequence: TGTGCCATCAGGGTGGGGCATAATCAGCCCCAGCATTTT. Protein sequence: CAIRVGHNQPQHF.

The CDR3 DNA sequence: TGTGCCATCAGTGAGTCCATTATATTTGGACAGTCGAATGAAAAACTGTTTTTT. Its translation is CAISESIIFGQSNEKLFF. The chain is built from TRBV10-3 and TRBJ1-4, with D possibly matching TRBD1 (6 bases). Germline values: CDR1 ENHRY, CDR2 SYGVKD. V was trimmed by 0 bases and J by 5 bases, leaving 19 bases between them. The CDR3 contains 18 residues.

A word on this clonotype: Because the CDR3 is missing its conserved closing phenylalanine or tryptophan, this is likely a read error. The CDR3 DNA follows: TGTGCCAGCAGCCCCCGTGGACTAACGGGAGACGGGGGAGAGACCCAGTACCTC. Translated, it gives CASSPRGLTGDGGETQYL. V and J are TRBV7-3 and TRBJ2-5, with D maybe TRBD2 (6 bases). The CDR3 has 18 residues. Germline V lookup: CDR1 SGHTA, CDR2 FQGTGA. Trimming stripped 5 bases from V and 4 bases from J, with 26 bases between.

This clonotype was observed at least ten times. J is TRBJ2-7 and V is TRBV7-9; 7 bases match TRBD1. Trimming removed 5 bases from V and 0 bases from J; junction bases left unmatched: 13. The length of the CDR3 is 17 residues. Per the germline V gene, CDR1 is SEHNR and CDR2 is FQNEAQ (reference sequence). As DNA, the CDR3 is TGTGCCAGCAGCCCAGTACCGGGACAGCAATTCTCCTACGAGCAGTACTTC. Its translation is CASSPVPGQQFSYEQYF. Drawing the rest from reference TRBV7-9 and TRBJ2-7, the complete variable domain is DTGVSQNPRHKITKRGQNVTFRCDPISEHNRLYWYRQTLGQGPEFLTYFQNEAQLEKSRLLSDRFSAERPKGSFSTLEIQRTEQGDSAMYLCASSPVPGQQFSYEQYFGPGTRLTVT.

This clonotype has at least ten counts. J is TRBJ1-2 and V is TRBV6-5; perhaps TRBD1 as D (5 bases). This CDR3 comprises 14 residues. Germline CDR1 is MNHEY and CDR2 is SVGAGI. The V and J ends lost 0 bases and 6 bases respectively, with 11 bases between them. The CDR3, as DNA: TGTGCCAGCAGTTACTCGGGGGGGTACGATGGCTACACCTTC. Amino acids: CASSYSGGYDGYTF.